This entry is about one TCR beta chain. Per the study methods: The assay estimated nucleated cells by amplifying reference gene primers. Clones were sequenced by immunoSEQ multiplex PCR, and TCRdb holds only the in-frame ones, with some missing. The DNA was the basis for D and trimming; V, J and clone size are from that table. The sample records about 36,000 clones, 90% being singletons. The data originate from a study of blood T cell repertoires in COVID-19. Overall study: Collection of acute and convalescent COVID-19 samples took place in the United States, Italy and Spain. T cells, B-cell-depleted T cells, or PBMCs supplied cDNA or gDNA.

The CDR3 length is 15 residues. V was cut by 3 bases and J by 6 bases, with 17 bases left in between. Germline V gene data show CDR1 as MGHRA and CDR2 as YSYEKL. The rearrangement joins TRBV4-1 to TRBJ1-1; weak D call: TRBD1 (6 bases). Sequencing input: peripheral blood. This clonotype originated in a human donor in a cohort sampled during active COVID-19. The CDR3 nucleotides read TGCGCCAGCAGCCACGGGACATCAGGGTCGCCTGAAGCTTTCTTT. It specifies CASSHGTSGSPEAFF.